The 3 T cell receptor beta chains presented below share a single source sample, sequenced in a study of T cells in Graves' hyperthyroidism and ophthalmopathy. From RNA transcripts, TCR beta CDR3 regions were amplified. With the HTBI primer set, the TCR CDR3 went through a first round of RT-PCR. TCRdb recomputed calls from the multiplex PCR reads with MiXCR, one row per CDR3 protein. The sample has approximately 710,000 distinct CDR3 sequences; around a sixth are singletons. The source material was blood. The receptor source for this set is a man in his fifties with Graves' hyperthyroidism.

The table lists this clonotype with many counts. The chain carries TRBV10-3 and TRBJ1-1; D might be TRBD1 (5 bases). The CDR3 sequence is 15 residues long. Germline assignment: CDR1 ENHRY and CDR2 SYGVKD. V dropped 2 bases and J dropped 4 bases, with 14 bases sitting between them. The CDR3 DNA sequence: TGTGCCATCAGTGAGACTGACAGATTTAGCACTGAAGCTTTCTTT. The encoded protein is CAISETDRFSTEAFF.

This clonotype turned up a few times. The rearrangement uses TRBV3-1 and TRBJ2-4; D may be TRBD2 (6 bases). With 3 bases removed from V and 13 bases from J, the gap between germline ends came to 10 bases. The CDR3 is 11 amino acids. Germline V lookup: CDR1 LGHDT, CDR2 YNNKEL (reference sequence). As DNA, the CDR3 is TGTGCCAGCAGCCACGCGGGGATCCAGTACTTC. It encodes CASSHAGIQYF.

The sample holds a few counts of this clonotype. The chain links TRBV5-1 to TRBJ2-2, with D unclear. V lost 3 bases and J lost 5, with 14 bases in between. Germline V CDR1 and CDR2: SGHRS, YFSETQ. This CDR3 region has 15 residues. This CDR3 is CASSSAVSETGELFF. The CDR3 DNA sequence: TGCGCCAGCAGCTCAGCAGTATCGGAGACCGGGGAGCTGTTTTTT.